This T cell receptor beta chain emerged from a study of spatial heterogeneity in lung cancer. Overall study: The average appearance count of each unique TCR and UMI combination in raw reads was more than eight. Points from the study as a whole: Tumor mutation count correlated with how many alpha and beta TCRs expanded intratumorally.

Every individual TCR cDNA molecule carried its own unique molecular identifier, which allowed correction of PCR and sequencing errors. TCRdb re-derived calls from the 5' RACE reads in MiXCR, one entry per CDR3 protein. Found here are some 5,900 distinct CDR3 sequences, about 8% of them singletons; the top ten hold approximately 29%. Time point indicated: sample taken at primary tumor resection. The cohort: 70 to 75 early-stage, untreated non-small cell lung cancer patients. The trim removed 6 bases at V and 2 bases at J, leaving 5 bases unmatched. Germline values: CDR1 ENHRY, CDR2 SYGVKD. The CDR3 extends over 14 amino acids. This clonotype was picked up many times. Antigen: not known. This beta chain is a stray sequence in a library constructed for alpha chains; its clone size is not meaningful.

This chain joins TRBV10-3 and TRBJ2-7, with 9 bases that match TRBD1. This sequence originates from a female donor with early-stage non-small cell lung cancer. The sample was lung tumor tissue, taken at surgery. This CDR3 reads CAISTGTGPYEQYF. CDR3 DNA: TGTGCCATCAGCACCGGGACAGGGCCCTACGAGCAGTACTTC.